The 3 T cell receptor beta chains presented below share a single source sample, sequenced in a study of metastatic and nonmetastatic thyroid tumors. TCRdb re-called clones from the PCR reads using MiXCR. The sample carries approximately 37,000 clones, about 16% recorded once. None of the patients had undergone any treatment ahead of thyroid surgery. Sequencing input: blood. The receptors originated from a female donor with papillary thyroid cancer or a benign thyroid nodule (not recorded which). Some clones in this sample may be carry-over from other donors' samples.

This clone was found many times. The chain uses TRBV27 and TRBJ2-1; TRBD2 might be the D (6 bases). The CDR3 runs to 16 residues. Per the germline V gene, CDR1 is MNHEY and CDR2 is SMNVEV (reference sequence). Trimming removed 6 bases from V and 0 bases from J, with 15 bases in between. CDR3 coding DNA: TGTGCCAGCAGCCCGATGTGGCGGGACTCCTACAATGAGCAGTTCTTC. Translation gives CASSPMWRDSYNEQFF.

This clone was found many times. The gene calls are TRBV10-3 and TRBJ1-5; 10 bases agree with TRBD1. Germline-derived CDR1 and CDR2 are ENHRY and SYGVKD. CDR3 size: 15 residues. V shed 4 bases, J shed 2 bases, and the junction held 2 bases outside the gene matches. The CDR3 DNA follows: TGTGCCATCAGTGGGGGGACAGGGGGCAATCAGCCCCAGCATTTT. Amino acids: CAISGGTGGNQPQHF.

This clone was picked up many times. This rearrangement joins TRBV7-9 to TRBJ2-3; D is uncertain. In germline, CDR1 is SEHNR, CDR2 FQNEAQ (reference sequence). Trimming stripped 1 base from V and 1 base from J, with 3 bases between. The CDR3 is made up of 13 amino acids. CDR3 sequence (DNA): TGTGCCAGCAGCTTAGTCCGCACAGATACGCAGTATTTT. Its protein is CASSLVRTDTQYF.